A selection of T cell receptor beta chains follows, all from one sample in a study of T cell responses to AZD1222 COVID-19 vaccine. Some clones are missing from TCRdb's copy, which holds only in-frame ones; the method was immunoSEQ multiplex PCR. Of around 91,000 clones in the sample, more than 85% were seen once. The sequences come from peripheral blood, collected 28 days after the second AZD1222 dose. The receptors come from an adult who received the AZD1222 COVID-19 vaccine. The CDR3 runs from the conserved cysteine through the conserved F or W. D genes are given only for firm matches. Clone size, where shown, is once, few, many, or a class for clones that have expanded.

clone size: .; V gene: TRBV4-1; J gene: TRBJ1-5; D gene: TRBD1; CDR3 DNA: TGCGCCAGCAGCCTCTCCGGGACAGTGAGCAATCAGCCCCAGCATTTT; CDR3 protein: CASSLSGTVSNQPQHF
clone size: .; V gene: TRBV9; J gene: TRBJ2-2; D gene: .; CDR3 DNA: TGTGCCAGCAGCGAGAGGCAGGCAAACACCGGGGAGCTGTTTTTT; CDR3 protein: CASSERQANTGELFF
clone size: .; V gene: TRBV28; J gene: TRBJ2-1; D gene: TRBD1; CDR3 DNA: TGTGCCAGCAGTTCCGGGACAGGGGCATACAATGAGCAGTTCTTC; CDR3 protein: CASSSGTGAYNEQFF
clone size: .; V gene: TRBV24-1; J gene: TRBJ1-1; D gene: .; CDR3 DNA: TGTGCCACCAGTCGCGGGGGGTCGAACACTGAAGCTTTCTTT; CDR3 protein: CATSRGGSNTEAFF
clone size: .; V gene: TRBV27; J gene: TRBJ1-4; D gene: .; CDR3 DNA: TGTGCCAGCAGTTCCCCCGGGCTAGGGGAAAAACTGTTTTTT; CDR3 protein: CASSSPGLGEKLFF
clone size: .; V gene: TRBV28; J gene: TRBJ2-7; D gene: .; CDR3 DNA: TGTGCCAGCAGTTTAAATGGGACCCCCTACGAGCAGTACTTC; CDR3 protein: CASSLNGTPYEQYF
clone size: .; V gene: TRBV6-5; J gene: TRBJ1-2; D gene: .; CDR3 DNA: TGTGCCAGCAGTTCTGCGGTGGGGGTTGGCTACACCTTC; CDR3 protein: CASSSAVGVGYTF
clone size: few; V gene: TRBV18; J gene: TRBJ1-1; D gene: .; CDR3 DNA: TGTGCCAGCTCACCCAGTCAGGGGCAGTATGATACTGAAGCTTTCTTT; CDR3 protein: CASSPSQGQYDTEAFF
clone size: .; V gene: TRBV18; J gene: TRBJ2-2; D gene: TRBD1; CDR3 DNA: TGTGCCAGCTCACCACCCTCAGGGGGCGGCACCGGGGAGCTGTTTTTT; CDR3 protein: CASSPPSGGGTGELFF
clone size: .; V gene: TRBV9; J gene: TRBJ1-4; D gene: TRBD1; CDR3 DNA: TGTGCCAGCAGCGTAGGGTCAGGGGGACGAGAAAAACTGTTTTTT; CDR3 protein: CASSVGSGGREKLFF
clone size: .; V gene: TRBV7-8; J gene: TRBJ2-7; D gene: TRBD1; CDR3 DNA: TGTGCCAGCAGCATCAATTGGGGACAGGGTGCCACCGAGCAGTACTTC; CDR3 protein: CASSINWGQGATEQYF
clone size: .; V gene: TRBV3-1/TRBV3-2; J gene: TRBJ2-5; D gene: TRBD2; CDR3 DNA: TGTGCCAGCAGCCAACCGACTAGCGGCCAAGAGACCCAGTACTTC; CDR3 protein: CASSQPTSGQETQYF
clone size: .; V gene: TRBV19; J gene: TRBJ2-7; D gene: TRBD2; CDR3 DNA: TGTGCCAGTACCTCTACCGCGACTAGCGGAAACTCCTACGAGCAGTACTTC; CDR3 protein: CASTSTATSGNSYEQYF
clone size: .; V gene: TRBV18; J gene: TRBJ2-5; D gene: .; CDR3 DNA: TGTGCCAGCTCACCAGGAGGACCCACACAAGAGACCCAGTACTTC; CDR3 protein: CASSPGGPTQETQYF
clone size: .; V gene: TRBV28; J gene: TRBJ2-7; D gene: .; CDR3 DNA: TGTGCCATATCCCGGGCACATCGAGGGTACTTC; CDR3 protein: CAISRAHRGYF
clone size: .; V gene: TRBV24-1; J gene: TRBJ2-5; D gene: .; CDR3 DNA: TGTGCCACCAGTGATTATAGGGAGACCCAGTACTTC; CDR3 protein: CATSDYRETQYF
clone size: .; V gene: TRBV7-2; J gene: TRBJ1-6; D gene: TRBD1; CDR3 DNA: TGTGCCAGCAGCTTAGCCTTCGACAGGGGCTATAATTCACCCCTCCACTTT; CDR3 protein: CASSLAFDRGYNSPLHF
clone size: .; V gene: TRBV27; J gene: TRBJ1-6; D gene: .; CDR3 DNA: TGTGCCAGCAGTTTTTTTAATTCACCCCTCCACTTT; CDR3 protein: CASSFFNSPLHF
clone size: .; V gene: TRBV7-9; J gene: TRBJ2-7; D gene: TRBD1; CDR3 DNA: TGTGCCAGCAGGCCTACAGGGGGCTACTCCTACGAGCAGTACTTC; CDR3 protein: CASRPTGGYSYEQYF
clone size: .; V gene: TRBV2; J gene: TRBJ1-4; D gene: .; CDR3 DNA: TGTGCCAGCAGTTACAGGGAGAAACTGTTTTTT; CDR3 protein: CASSYREKLFF
clone size: once; V gene: TRBV7-8; J gene: TRBJ2-7; D gene: TRBD2; CDR3 DNA: TGTGCCAGCAGCGAGCTAGCGGGAGGGCCGTCCGAGCAGTACTTC; CDR3 protein: CASSELAGGPSEQYF
clone size: .; V gene: TRBV7-3; J gene: TRBJ2-3; D gene: TRBD1; CDR3 DNA: TGTGCCAGCAGCTTCGGGACAGGGGGCACGCAGTATTTT; CDR3 protein: CASSFGTGGTQYF
clone size: .; V gene: TRBV3-1/TRBV3-2; J gene: TRBJ2-1; D gene: .; CDR3 DNA: TGTGCCAGCAGCCAATCGTCTAGCAGATACAATGAGCAGTTCTTC; CDR3 protein: CASSQSSSRYNEQFF
clone size: .; V gene: TRBV7-2; J gene: TRBJ2-7; D gene: TRBD2; CDR3 DNA: TGTGCCAGCAGCTTAGACGGGACTAGCGGCCGCCGCGAGCAGTACTTC; CDR3 protein: CASSLDGTSGRREQYF
clone size: .; V gene: TRBV7-2; J gene: TRBJ2-1; D gene: TRBD2; CDR3 DNA: TGTGCCAGCAGCCAAGGACTAGTCTACAATGAGCAGTTCTTC; CDR3 protein: CASSQGLVYNEQFF
clone size: .; V gene: TRBV18; J gene: TRBJ1-6; D gene: .; CDR3 DNA: TGTGCCAGCTCACCTGCGGACCTGAGCTCCTATAATTCACCCCTCCACTTT; CDR3 protein: CASSPADLSSYNSPLHF
clone size: .; V gene: TRBV23-1; J gene: TRBJ1-5; D gene: TRBD1; CDR3 DNA: TGCGCCAGCAGTCAATCGACCAGGGGGCGGGTTCAGCCCCAGCATTTT; CDR3 protein: CASSQSTRGRVQPQHF
clone size: .; V gene: TRBV7-2; J gene: TRBJ2-3; D gene: TRBD2; CDR3 DNA: TGTGCCAGCAGCTTAACTAGCGGGATTGCAGATACGCAGTATTTT; CDR3 protein: CASSLTSGIADTQYF
clone size: .; V gene: TRBV20-1; J gene: TRBJ1-3; D gene: .; CDR3 DNA: TGCAGTGCTAGTCTCAGGGGATTAAACACCATATATTTT; CDR3 protein: CSASLRGLNTIYF
clone size: .; V gene: TRBV7-9; J gene: TRBJ2-5; D gene: TRBD1; CDR3 DNA: TGTGCCAGCAGCTTAACAGGGGCGTCAGAAGAGACCCAGTACTTC; CDR3 protein: CASSLTGASEETQYF
clone size: .; V gene: TRBV19; J gene: TRBJ1-2; D gene: .; CDR3 DNA: TGTGCCAGTAATAGGGCAGGGGAAGACTATGGCTACACCTTC; CDR3 protein: CASNRAGEDYGYTF
clone size: .; V gene: TRBV6-1; J gene: TRBJ2-1; D gene: TRBD2; CDR3 DNA: TGTGCCAGCAGTGTGGGACTAGCGGGCCGCAGCTCCTACAATGAGCAGTTCTTC; CDR3 protein: CASSVGLAGRSSYNEQFF
clone size: .; V gene: TRBV9; J gene: TRBJ2-1; D gene: TRBD2; CDR3 DNA: TGTGCCAGCAGCGCAGGACTAGCGTCTTACAATGAGCAGTTCTTC; CDR3 protein: CASSAGLASYNEQFF
clone size: few; V gene: TRBV24-1; J gene: TRBJ2-7; D gene: TRBD2; CDR3 DNA: TGTGCCACCAGTGATTACGGTAGCGGGGCGGACGAGCAGTACTTC; CDR3 protein: CATSDYGSGADEQYF
clone size: .; V gene: TRBV27; J gene: TRBJ1-4; D gene: TRBD1; CDR3 DNA: TGTGCCAGCAGTCCCTATCCTGGACAGGGCGGCGAAAAACTGTTTTTT; CDR3 protein: CASSPYPGQGGEKLFF
clone size: .; V gene: TRBV20-1; J gene: TRBJ2-5; D gene: .; CDR3 DNA: TGCAGTGCTAGAGCCACCGCTGCCCAGTACTTC; CDR3 protein: CSARATAAQYF
clone size: .; V gene: TRBV30; J gene: TRBJ1-3; D gene: .; CDR3 DNA: TGTGCCTGGGCAGGGGTCGGAAACACCATATATTTT; CDR3 protein: CAWAGVGNTIYF
clone size: .; V gene: TRBV4-1; J gene: TRBJ1-1; D gene: .; CDR3 DNA: TGCGCCAGCAGCCAAAACAGGATGAACACTGAAGCTTTCTTT; CDR3 protein: CASSQNRMNTEAFF
clone size: .; V gene: TRBV5-1; J gene: TRBJ2-3; D gene: .; CDR3 DNA: TGCGCCAGCAGCTTGGGGCAGCGAGCCCTAAGCACAGATACGCAGTATTTT; CDR3 protein: CASSLGQRALSTDTQYF
clone size: .; V gene: TRBV28; J gene: TRBJ1-4; D gene: .; CDR3 DNA: TGTGCCAGCAGTTCTCCGACAGCCAATGAAAAACTGTTTTTT; CDR3 protein: CASSSPTANEKLFF
clone size: once; V gene: TRBV3-1/TRBV3-2; J gene: TRBJ1-2; D gene: TRBD1; CDR3 DNA: TGTGCCAGCAGCCAAGATAAGAGACAGGGGCACTATGGCTACACCTTC; CDR3 protein: CASSQDKRQGHYGYTF
clone size: .; V gene: TRBV27; J gene: TRBJ1-1; D gene: .; CDR3 DNA: TGTGCCAGCAGTTTACACAGTCAGAACACTGAAGCTTTCTTT; CDR3 protein: CASSLHSQNTEAFF